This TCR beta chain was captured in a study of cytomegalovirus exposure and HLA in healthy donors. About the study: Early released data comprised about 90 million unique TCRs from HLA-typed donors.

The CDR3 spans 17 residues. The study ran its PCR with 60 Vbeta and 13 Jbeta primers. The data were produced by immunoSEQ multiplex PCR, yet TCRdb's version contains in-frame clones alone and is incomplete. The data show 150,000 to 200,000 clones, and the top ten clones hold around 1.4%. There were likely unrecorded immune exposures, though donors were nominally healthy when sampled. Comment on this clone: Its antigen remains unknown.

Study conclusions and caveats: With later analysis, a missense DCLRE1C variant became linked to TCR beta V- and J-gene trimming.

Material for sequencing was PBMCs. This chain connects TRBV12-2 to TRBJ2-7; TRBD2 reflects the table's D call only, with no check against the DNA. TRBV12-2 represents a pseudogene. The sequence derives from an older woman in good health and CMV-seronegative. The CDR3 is CASRLPGGAGEGYEQYF. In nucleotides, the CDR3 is TGTGCAAGTCGCCTCCCCGGAGGAGCGGGAGAGGGGTACGAGCAGTACTTC.